What follows are 16 T cell receptor beta chains derived from one specimen sequenced in a study of cytomegalovirus exposure and HLA in healthy donors. PCR involved 60 Vbeta and 13 Jbeta primers. Using immunoSEQ multiplex PCR, the repertoire was profiled, and TCRdb retains in-frame clones only, with some absent. In all, the sample yields approximately 110,000 clones. Input material: PBMCs. The receptors were gathered from a man aged 40-50 years in good health and CMV-seronegative.

This chain connects TRBV5-6 to TRBJ1-1, with 7 positions matching TRBD1. CDR1 is SGHDT, CDR2 YYEEEE, per germline. This CDR3 is built from 16 residues. Losses at the gene ends were 5 bases for V and 5 bases for J; bases not matched to a gene: 15. CDR3 nucleotides: TGTGCCAGCAGAGGTGGTACAGGGGCGGGTAGTACTGAAGCTTTCTTT. Its translation: CASRGGTGAGSTEAFF.

The J gene is TRBJ2-2, the V gene TRBV5-6; D possibly corresponds to TRBD2 (7 bases). The germline V and J ends were trimmed by 6 bases and 4 bases, with 13 bases remaining between them. The CDR3 consists of 14 residues. The germline gives CDR1 SGHDT, CDR2 YYEEEE. The CDR3 DNA reads as TGTGCCAGCACCATTGGGGGGGCCACCGGGGAGCTGTTTTTT. Translating gives CASTIGGATGELFF.

V gene TRBV11-2 combines with J gene TRBJ2-7; 9 nucleotides line up with TRBD2. V shed 5 bases, J shed 0 bases, and the junction held 5 bases outside the gene matches. CDR1 and CDR2 (germline): SGHAT, FQNNGV. The length of the CDR3 is 15 residues. CDR3 in amino acids: CASSLSGSISYEQYF. In DNA form, the CDR3 reads TGTGCCAGCAGCCTTAGCGGGAGTATCTCCTACGAGCAGTACTTC.

The chain employs TRBV19 and TRBJ1-4, with D perhaps TRBD1 (6 bases). Trimming stripped 3 bases from V and 13 bases from J, with 15 bases between. Germline-derived CDR1 and CDR2 are LNHDA and SQIVND (reference sequence). The CDR3 sequence is 13 residues long. The CDR3 here is CASSISGGQGLFF. CDR3 in DNA: TGTGCCAGTAGTATCTCGGGGGGACAAGGACTGTTTTTT.

The V and J genes are TRBV27 and TRBJ1-4, with 11 positions matching TRBD1. The CDR3 has 19 residues. V lost 0 bases and J lost 8; bases outside the gene matches: 14. The germline V gene has CDR1 MNHEY and CDR2 SMNVEV (reference sequence). CDR3 nucleotide sequence: TGTGCCAGCAGTTTATCGAGGGGACAGGGGGGCTCTTGGGGCGAAAAACTGTTTTTT. Protein sequence: CASSLSRGQGGSWGEKLFF.

The chain couples TRBV28 to TRBJ1-2, with D possibly TRBD1 on 6 matching bases. V was cut by 6 bases and J by 2 bases, with 22 bases left in between. This CDR3 comprises 17 residues. The germline gives CDR1 MDHEN, CDR2 SYDVKM. DNA for the CDR3: TGTGCCAGCAGCACGGGGGGGCCTACGCCCCTCAACTATGGCTACACCTTC. It translates to CASSTGGPTPLNYGYTF.

This chain uses TRBV19 with TRBJ2-7; 12 nucleotides agree with TRBD2. The CDR3 has 16 amino acids. The germline V gene encodes CDR1 LNHDA and CDR2 SQIVND (reference sequence). V shed 6 bases and J 4 bases; nucleotides not matched to a gene: 10. As DNA, the CDR3 is TGTGCCAGTAGCACCGGGACTAGCGGGTCAGGGTACGAGCAGTACTTC. This codes for CASSTGTSGSGYEQYF. The whole variable domain, remainder taken from reference TRBV19 and TRBJ2-7, is DGGITQSPKYLFRKEGQNVTLSCEQNLNHDAMYWYRQDPGQGLRLIYYSQIVNDFQKGDIAEGYSVSREKKESFPLTVTSAQKNPTAFYLCASSTGTSGSGYEQYFGPGTRLTVT.

V usage is TRBV4-2 and J usage is TRBJ2-7; D is unclear. This CDR3 comprises 14 residues. CDR1 and CDR2 from the germline V gene are LGHNA and YNFKEQ. The V gene lost 3 bases and the J gene lost 4 bases, with 13 bases spanning the gap. DNA of the CDR3: TGTGCCAGCAGCCAGCGGCCGGCCTTATACGAGCAGTACTTC. Translation gives CASSQRPALYEQYF.

CDR3 loop: CAGGRTVTGELFF. CDR3 bases: TGTGCCGGGGGGAGGACGGTAACCGGGGAGCTGTTTTTT. The chain links TRBV2 to TRBJ2-2, with D tentatively TRBD2 (6 bases). Trimming stripped 11 bases from V and 5 bases from J, with 15 bases between. CDR3 length equals 13 residues. Per germline, CDR1 SNHLY and CDR2 FYNNEI. The full variable domain, with the rest looked up from reference TRBV2 and TRBJ2-2, is EPEVTQTPSHQVTQMGQEVILRCVPISNHLYFYWYRQILGQKVEFLVSFYNNEISEKSEIFDDQFSVERPDGSNFTLKIRSTKLEDSAMYFCAGGRTVTGELFFGEGSRLTVL.

J is TRBJ2-1 and V is TRBV7-6, with 10 nucleotides matching TRBD2. With 4 bases clipped from V and 12 bases from J, the junction kept 9 bases outside the gene matches. The CDR3 length is 14 residues. CDR1 is SGHVS and CDR2 is FNYEAQ in the germline V gene. The CDR3: CASSSSLAGDRQFF. CDR3 in DNA: TGTGCCAGCAGCTCCAGTCTAGCGGGAGATAGGCAGTTCTTC.

The chain links TRBV27 to TRBJ1-1; unclear D gene. This CDR3 comprises 15 residues. Germline V gene sequence: CDR1 MNHEY, CDR2 SMNVEV (reference sequence). Trimming took 6 bases from V and 2 from J, leaving 16 bases between them. The CDR3 loop reads CASSRREALNTEAFF. The CDR3 DNA reads TGTGCCAGCAGCCGCCGGGAGGCCTTAAACACTGAAGCTTTCTTT.

The CDR3 is CASSGGGGVNEKLFF. CDR3 DNA: TGTGCCAGCAGCGGGGGTGGCGGGGTTAATGAAAAACTGTTTTTT. The V and J genes are TRBV5-6 and TRBJ1-4; a weak D match, TRBD1 (5 bases). Trimming shortened V by 4 bases and J by 4 bases, and 14 bases separated the two germline ends. Germline V gene lookup returns CDR1 SGHDT and CDR2 YYEEEE. The length of the CDR3 is 15 residues.

The V gene is TRBV6-5, the J gene TRBJ1-1, with 8 bases aligning to TRBD1. Germline CDR1 reads MNHEY; CDR2 reads SVGAGI. The CDR3 contains 13 residues. V gave up 5 bases and J gave up 3 bases; unmatched junction bases: 2. DNA of the CDR3: TGTGCCAGCAGTGGACAGGGTTACACTGAAGCTTTCTTT. The encoded protein is CASSGQGYTEAFF.

J is TRBJ2-5 and V is TRBV10-3; TRBD2 might be the D (5 bases). Trimming stripped 6 bases from V and 5 bases from J, with 7 bases between. This CDR3 comprises 11 residues. Germline V gene data show CDR1 as ENHRY and CDR2 as SYGVKD. CDR3 DNA sequence: TGTGCCATCAGAGGCGGGGAGACCCAGTACTTC. Translating it yields CAIRGGETQYF.

The CDR3 region has the DNA TGCGCCAGCAGCGTAGGACTGTTCTCCTACAATGAGCAGTTCTTC. Amino acid sequence: CASSVGLFSYNEQFF. V is TRBV5-1 and J is TRBJ2-1; a possible D gene is TRBD2 (5 bases). Trimming cost V 4 bases and J 0 bases, with 11 bases left between them. The CDR3 is 15 residues long. Per germline, CDR1 SGHRS and CDR2 YFSETQ. Looking up the rest from reference TRBV5-1 and TRBJ2-1 gives the full variable domain: KAGVTQTPRYLIKTRGQQVTLSCSPISGHRSVSWYQQTPGQGLQFLFEYFSETQRNKGNFPGRFSGRQFSNSRSEMNVSTLELGDSALYLCASSVGLFSYNEQFFGPGTRLTVL.

This rearrangement joins TRBV5-4 to TRBJ2-2; 7 bases are shared with TRBD2. The CDR3 runs to 16 residues. The germline gives CDR1 SGHNT, CDR2 YYREEE (reference sequence). The V gene end was trimmed by 4 bases and the J gene end by 8 bases; junction bases not matched to a gene: 14. The CDR3 nucleotides are TGTGCCAGCAGCAAGAGCGGGATAGTCAATCCGGGGGAGCTGTTTTTT. Translated, it gives CASSKSGIVNPGELFF.